This T cell receptor (beta chain) was sequenced for a study of spatial heterogeneity in lung cancer. General study points: Ubiquitous expanded tumor TCRs surfaced in blood more at resection than they did at follow-up.

The study tagged each TCR cDNA molecule with a unique molecular identifier. Using its own MiXCR run on the 5' RACE reads, TCRdb lists one record per CDR3 protein. The table lists about 82,000 distinct CDR3 sequences, about 12% of them singletons. The time point: sample taken at primary tumor resection. Frozen PBMC, nontumor lung or tumor provided whole RNA, which was sequenced unsorted. This clonotype has just a few counts. Its specificity is unknown. Germline V CDR1 and CDR2: MGHDK, SYGVNS. Trimming at V came to 4 bases and at J to 11 bases, leaving 10 bases not matched to a gene. The CDR3 length is 14 residues.

V and J are TRBV25-1 and TRBJ2-1; 8 nucleotides match TRBD2. The source of this sequence is a male donor with early-stage non-small cell lung cancer. Sequences were derived from PBMCs, sampled at surgery. CDR3 nucleotides: TGTGCCAGCAGTGTTTCCACCGGGACTAGTAAGCAGTTCTTC. Amino acids: CASSVSTGTSKQFF. The full variable domain, in which reference TRBV25-1 and TRBJ2-1 provide the parts outside the CDR3, is EADIYQTPRYLVIGTGKKITLECSQTMGHDKMYWYQQDPGMELHLIHYSYGVNSTEKGDLSSESTVSRIRTEHFPLTLESARPSHTSQYLCASSVSTGTSKQFFGPGTRLTVL.